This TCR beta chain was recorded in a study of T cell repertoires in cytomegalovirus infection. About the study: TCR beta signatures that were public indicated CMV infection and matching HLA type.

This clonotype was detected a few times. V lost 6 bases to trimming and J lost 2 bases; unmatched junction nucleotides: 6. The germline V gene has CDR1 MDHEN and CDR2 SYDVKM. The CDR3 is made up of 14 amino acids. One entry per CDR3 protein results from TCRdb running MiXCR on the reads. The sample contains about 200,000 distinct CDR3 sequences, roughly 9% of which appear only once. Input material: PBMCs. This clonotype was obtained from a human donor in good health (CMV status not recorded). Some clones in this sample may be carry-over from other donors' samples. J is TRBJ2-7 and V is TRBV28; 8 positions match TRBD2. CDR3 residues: CASRYLAGPYEQYF. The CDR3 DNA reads TGTGCCAGCAGATACCTAGCGGGCCCCTACGAGCAGTACTTC.